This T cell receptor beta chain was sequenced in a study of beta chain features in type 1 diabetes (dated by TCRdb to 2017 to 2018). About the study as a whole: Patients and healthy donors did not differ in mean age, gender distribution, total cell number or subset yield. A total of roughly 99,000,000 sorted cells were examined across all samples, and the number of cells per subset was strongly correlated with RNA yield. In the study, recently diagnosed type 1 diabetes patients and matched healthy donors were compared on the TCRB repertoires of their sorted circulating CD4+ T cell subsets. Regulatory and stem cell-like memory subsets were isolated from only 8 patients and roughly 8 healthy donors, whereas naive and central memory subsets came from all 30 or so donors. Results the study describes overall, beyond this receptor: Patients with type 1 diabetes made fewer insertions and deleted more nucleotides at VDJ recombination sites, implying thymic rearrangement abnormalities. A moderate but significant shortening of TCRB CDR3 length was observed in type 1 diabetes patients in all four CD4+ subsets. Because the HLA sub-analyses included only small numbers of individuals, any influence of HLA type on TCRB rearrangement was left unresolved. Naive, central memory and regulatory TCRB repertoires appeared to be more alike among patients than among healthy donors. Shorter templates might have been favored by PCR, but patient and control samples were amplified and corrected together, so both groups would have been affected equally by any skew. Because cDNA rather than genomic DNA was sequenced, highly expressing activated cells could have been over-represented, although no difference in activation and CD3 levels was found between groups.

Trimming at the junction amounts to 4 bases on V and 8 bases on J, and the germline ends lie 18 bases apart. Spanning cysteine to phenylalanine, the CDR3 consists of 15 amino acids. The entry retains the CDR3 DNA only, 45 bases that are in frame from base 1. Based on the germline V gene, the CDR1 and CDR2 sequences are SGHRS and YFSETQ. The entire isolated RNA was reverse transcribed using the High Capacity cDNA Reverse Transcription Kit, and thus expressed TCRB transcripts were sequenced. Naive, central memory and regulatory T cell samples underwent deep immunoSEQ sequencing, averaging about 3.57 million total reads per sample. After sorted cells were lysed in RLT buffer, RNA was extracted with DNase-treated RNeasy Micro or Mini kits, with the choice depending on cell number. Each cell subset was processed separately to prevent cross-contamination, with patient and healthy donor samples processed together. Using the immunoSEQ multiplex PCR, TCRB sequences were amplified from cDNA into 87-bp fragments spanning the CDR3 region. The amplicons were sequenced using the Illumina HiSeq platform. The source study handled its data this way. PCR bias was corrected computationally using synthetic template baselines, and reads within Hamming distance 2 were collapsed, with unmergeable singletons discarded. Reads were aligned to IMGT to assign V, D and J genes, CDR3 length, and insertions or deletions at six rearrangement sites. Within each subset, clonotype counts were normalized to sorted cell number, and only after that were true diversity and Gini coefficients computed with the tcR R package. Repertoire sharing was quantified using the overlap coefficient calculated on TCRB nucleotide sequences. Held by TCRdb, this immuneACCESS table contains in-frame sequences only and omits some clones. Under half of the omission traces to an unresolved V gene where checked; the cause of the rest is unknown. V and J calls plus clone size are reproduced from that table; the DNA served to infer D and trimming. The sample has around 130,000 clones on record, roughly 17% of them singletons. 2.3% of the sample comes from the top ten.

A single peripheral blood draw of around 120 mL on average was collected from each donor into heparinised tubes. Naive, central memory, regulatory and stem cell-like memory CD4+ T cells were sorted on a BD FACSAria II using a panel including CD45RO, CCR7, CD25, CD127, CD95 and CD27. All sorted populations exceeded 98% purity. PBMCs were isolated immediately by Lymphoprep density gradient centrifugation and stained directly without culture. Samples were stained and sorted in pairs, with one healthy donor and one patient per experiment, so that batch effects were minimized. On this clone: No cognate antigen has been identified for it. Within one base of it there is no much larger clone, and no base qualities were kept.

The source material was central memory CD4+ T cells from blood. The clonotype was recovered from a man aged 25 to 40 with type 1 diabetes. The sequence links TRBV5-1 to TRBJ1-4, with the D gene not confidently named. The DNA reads TGCGCCAGCAGCCTCCAATCTGGACCGGGGGAAAAACTGTTTTTT. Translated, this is CASSLQSGPGEKLFF.